This T cell receptor beta chain is drawn from a study of cytomegalovirus exposure and HLA in healthy donors. Whole-study results and caveats: A later analysis showed that HLA-associated TCR beta chains had undergone more clonal expansion than equally common others. In a later analysis, across HLA loci, associated TCR counts were highest for DRB1, lowest for HLA-C.

Regarding this clone: The antigen is not known.

60 Vbeta and 13 Jbeta primers were used in PCR. Using immunoSEQ multiplex PCR, the repertoire was profiled, and TCRdb retains in-frame clones only, with some absent. The profile shows approximately 150,000 clones, roughly 84% of them singletons. The germline gives CDR1 SGHKS, CDR2 YYEKEE (reference sequence). The V end lost 2 bases, the J end lost 5 bases, and 14 bases lay between the germline ends. The CDR3 extends over 15 amino acids. Sequencing was performed on PBMCs. The genes are TRBV5-5 and TRBJ2-1, with a weak D call TRBD2 (5 bases). The source of this sequence is a man in his thirties or forties in good health and CMV-seronegative. The CDR3, as DNA: TGTGCCAGCAGCTTCGGATCCAGCGGACACAATGAGCAGTTCTTC. Amino acid sequence: CASSFGSSGHNEQFF.